These 31 T cell receptor beta chains were all obtained from the same sample, sequenced in a study of T cell responses to AZD1222 COVID-19 vaccine. This table comes from immunoSEQ multiplex PCR, and its TCRdb copy is limited to in-frame clones, with some not included. The repertoire holds roughly 200,000 clones, with over 85% as singletons. The material was peripheral blood, obtained 28 days after the second dose of the MenACWY control vaccine. The receptors stem from an adult who received the MenACWY meningococcal vaccine as a control.

This clone has only one observation. The chain employs TRBV5-6 and TRBJ1-4, with a tentative D call TRBD1 (6 bases). The CDR3 spans 14 residues. Trimming shortened V by 0 bases and J by 8 bases, and 11 bases separated the two germline ends. Looked up from germline, CDR1 is SGHDT and CDR2 is YYEEEE. The CDR3 reads CASSLVAGEEKLFF. The CDR3 nucleotides read TGTGCCAGCAGCTTGGTGGCAGGGGAAGAAAAACTGTTTTTT.

The rearrangement joins TRBV7-8 to TRBJ1-4; the D gene is possibly TRBD1 (5 bases). V was pared by 1 base and J by 8 bases, with 14 bases between. Germline V lookup: CDR1 SGHVS, CDR2 FQNEAQ. The CDR3 extends over 15 amino acids. The CDR3 DNA follows: TGTGCCAGCAGCTTAGGGGGCGCGACAGTCGAAAAACTGTTTTTT. It codes for CASSLGGATVEKLFF.

J is TRBJ1-1 and V is TRBV5-3; D might be TRBD1 (6 bases). TRBV5-3 is designated an ORF whose function remains uncertain. Trimming took off 4 bases at V and 1 base at J, with 11 bases between the two ends. The CDR3 has 14 residues. For the CDR3, the DNA is TGTGCCAGAAGCACGGGACACCCGAACACTGAAGCTTTCTTT. Translated: CARSTGHPNTEAFF.

The chain joins TRBV7-9 to TRBJ2-6; perhaps D is TRBD1 or TRBD2 (6 bases each). The CDR3 runs to 17 residues. V lost 2 bases and J lost 2, with 13 bases in between. Per germline, CDR1 SEHNR and CDR2 FQNEAQ (reference sequence). CDR3 DNA: TGTGCCAGCAGCTTATCGGGGGCGATCACTGGGGCCAACGTCCTGACTTTC. This translates into CASSLSGAITGANVLTF.

The J gene is TRBJ1-5, the V gene TRBV7-2; D is unclear. V lost 5 bases and J lost 0, with 17 bases in between. The germline V gene has CDR1 SGHTA and CDR2 FQGNSA. CDR3 length equals 17 residues. CDR3 loop: CASSPRTGKYSNQPQHF. For the CDR3, the DNA is TGTGCCAGCAGCCCGAGGACGGGAAAATATAGCAATCAGCCCCAGCATTTT.

A few counts support this clone. V and J are TRBV5-5 and TRBJ1-2; tentatively, D is TRBD1 (6 bases). The CDR3 runs 13 residues. Trimming removed 0 bases at V and 6 bases at J, with 9 bases between. Germline loops: CDR1 SGHKS, CDR2 YYEKEE (reference sequence). The CDR3 nucleotides read TGTGCCAGCAGCTTGGGGGGGCCCGATGGCTACACCTTC. It encodes CASSLGGPDGYTF.

The V and J genes are TRBV5-1 and TRBJ1-1; 8 bases line up with TRBD1. This CDR3 comprises 13 residues. Germline V gene lookup returns CDR1 SGHRS and CDR2 YFSETQ. The V and J ends lost 1 base and 10 bases, in that order; junction bases with no gene match: 6. As DNA, the CDR3 is TGCGCCAGCAGCTTGCCCGACAGGGGACGAGCTTTCTTT. This translates into CASSLPDRGRAFF.

The chain employs TRBV7-7 and TRBJ2-5; D is perhaps TRBD1 or TRBD2 (5 bases each). This CDR3 spans 14 amino acids. The germline gives CDR1 SSHAT, CDR2 FNYEAQ (reference sequence). Trimming removed 5 bases from V and 4 bases from J, with 14 bases in between. The CDR3 sequence is CASSPLGEGETQYF. CDR3 in DNA: TGTGCCAGCAGCCCTTTGGGGGAAGGAGAGACCCAGTACTTC. The full variable domain, in which reference TRBV7-7 and TRBJ2-5 provide the parts outside the CDR3, is GAGVSQSPRYKVTKRGQDVTLRCDPISSHATLYWYQQALGQGPEFLTYFNYEAQPDKSGLPSDRFSAERPEGSISTLTIQRTEQRDSAMYRCASSPLGEGETQYFGPGTRLLVL.

The rearrangement joins TRBV5-1 to TRBJ1-2, with D possibly matching TRBD1 (5 bases). Between the trimmed V and J ends, which lost 0 bases and 12 bases, there was a span of 18 bases. CDR1 is SGHRS, CDR2 YFSETQ, per germline. The CDR3 loop spans 14 amino acids. CDR3 sequence (DNA): TGCGCCAGCAGCTTGGAAGATACGGGGGTAGGGCACACCTTC. It specifies CASSLEDTGVGHTF.

The chain recombines TRBV28 with TRBJ1-5, with a weak D call TRBD1 (5 bases). V lost 6 bases to trimming and J lost 7 bases, with 19 bases between them. The CDR3 is 15 amino acids. Germline V lookup: CDR1 MDHEN, CDR2 SYDVKM. CDR3 in amino acids: CASRPTGLRGQPQHF. The CDR3 DNA reads as TGTGCCAGCAGACCTACAGGACTGCGAGGACAGCCCCAGCATTTT.

To note about this clone: This specimen includes other DNA sequences encoding the same CDR3. The V and J genes are TRBV5-1 and TRBJ2-1, with TRBD1 matching over 7 bases. Unmatched junction bases numbered 2, after V lost 2 bases and J lost 0 bases. Germline V lookup: CDR1 SGHRS, CDR2 YFSETQ. The CDR3 extends over 15 amino acids. This CDR3 reads CASSLGGGSYNEQFF. The CDR3 DNA is TGCGCCAGCAGCTTAGGGGGCGGCTCCTACAATGAGCAGTTCTTC.

The chain links TRBV3-1 (or the pseudogene TRBV3-2) to TRBJ1-5; the match to TRBD1 covers 7 bases. The germline V gene has CDR1 LGHDT and CDR2 YNNKEL (reference sequence). J lost 5 bases, V lost 4 bases, and 2 bases had no gene match. The CDR3 loop spans 13 amino acids. CDR3 protein: CASSRTGDQPQHF. In DNA, the CDR3 is TGTGCCAGCAGCCGAACAGGGGATCAGCCCCAGCATTTT.

This chain uses TRBV4-3 with TRBJ2-7; 8 positions match TRBD1. J was trimmed by 5 bases and V by 1 base; bases with no gene match: 7. The CDR3 runs 15 residues. The germline V gene has CDR1 LGHNA and CDR2 YSLEER. This chain's CDR3 is CASSQVTRGPHEQYF. DNA for the CDR3: TGCGCCAGCAGCCAAGTGACCAGGGGGCCTCACGAGCAGTACTTC.

The chain recombines TRBV11-1 with TRBJ2-2; possibly TRBD2 for D (6 bases). V lost 3 bases and J lost 4, with 15 bases in between. This CDR3 region has 16 residues. Germline CDR1 is SGHAT and CDR2 is FQDESV (reference sequence). This chain's CDR3 is CASSFLGGGGTGELFF. The DNA for the CDR3 is TGTGCCAGCAGCTTCTTGGGGGGTGGAGGCACCGGGGAGCTGTTTTTT. Complete variable domain (other parts from reference TRBV11-1 and TRBJ2-2): EAEVAQSPRYKITEKSQAVAFWCDPISGHATLYWYRQILGQGPELLVQFQDESVVDDSQLPKDRFSAERLKGVDSTLKIQPAELGDSAMYLCASSFLGGGGTGELFFGEGSRLTVL.

The chain has TRBV7-2 and TRBJ1-1; no definite D call. The V gene's germline CDR1 is SGHTA and CDR2 FQGNSA. V shed 1 base and J shed 11 bases, with 20 bases lying between them. The CDR3 has 15 amino acids. CDR3 coding DNA: TGTGCCAGCAGCTTAGTGGCGGGCTCTGGGAGTGAGGCTTTCTTT. This codes for CASSLVAGSGSEAFF.

This clone appeared once. V and J are TRBV2 and TRBJ1-5; 7 bases align to TRBD1. Trimming took 7 bases from V and 4 from J; bases not matched to a gene: 4. The CDR3 totals 13 residues. The germline gives CDR1 SNHLY, CDR2 FYNNEI. The CDR3 is CASTQGGNQPQHF. The CDR3 coding sequence is TGTGCCAGCACCCAGGGGGGGAATCAGCCCCAGCATTTT.

V usage is TRBV5-4 and J usage is TRBJ2-5; tentative D call: TRBD1 (5 bases). The CDR3 is 13 amino acids. Germline-derived CDR1 and CDR2 are SGHNT and YYREEE (reference sequence). Deletions cut 4 bases from V and 5 bases from J, with 12 bases between. CDR3 sequence: CASSPLGRETQYF. DNA of the CDR3: TGTGCCAGCAGCCCCCTGGGGCGGGAGACCCAGTACTTC.

The chain recombines TRBV3-1 (or the pseudogene TRBV3-2) with TRBJ2-1, with no clear D. V lost 1 base and J lost 0, with 13 bases in between. CDR3 length: 17 amino acids. CDR1 and CDR2 from the germline V gene are LGHDT and YNNKEL (reference sequence). The CDR3 here is CASSQVSGFSSYNEQFF. CDR3 DNA: TGTGCCAGCAGCCAAGTATCGGGTTTTAGCTCCTACAATGAGCAGTTCTTC.

The chain recombines TRBV30 with TRBJ1-5, with D possibly being TRBD1 (6 bases). Germline V gene lookup returns CDR1 GTSNPN and CDR2 SVGIG (reference sequence). Trimming pared 4 bases from V and 2 bases from J, leaving 24 bases between. This CDR3 has 18 residues. The CDR3 sequence is CAWIEKGGGAIRNQPQHF. CDR3 nucleotide sequence: TGTGCCTGGATCGAAAAGGGTGGGGGGGCGATACGCAATCAGCCCCAGCATTTT. Full variable domain (outside the CDR3, taken from reference TRBV30 and TRBJ1-5): SQTIHQWPATLVQPVGSPLSLECTVEGTSNPNLYWYRQAAGRGLQLLFYSVGIGQISSEVPQNLSASRPQDRQFILSSKKLLLSDSGFYLCAWIEKGGGAIRNQPQHFGDGTRLSIL.

The chain carries TRBV10-3 and TRBJ1-1, with unresolved D. The CDR3 consists of 14 residues. The ends were cut back, 6 bases at V and 4 bases at J, with 15 bases in the middle. The germline V gene encodes CDR1 ENHRY and CDR2 SYGVKD. Here the CDR3 DNA reads TGTGCCATCAGCCCCAGTTTGGCTCTCACTGAAGCTTTCTTT. Protein sequence: CAISPSLALTEAFF.

V and J are TRBV7-2 and TRBJ2-3; perhaps TRBD1 as D (6 bases). CDR1 SGHTA and CDR2 FQGNSA come from the germline V gene. The CDR3 covers 15 residues. The ends were cut back, 5 bases at V and 1 base at J, with 13 bases in the middle. CDR3 DNA: TGTGCCAGCAGCCTACAGGGAATTCGCACAGATACGCAGTATTTT. The encoded protein is CASSLQGIRTDTQYF.

The J gene is TRBJ1-4, the V gene TRBV7-2, with D perhaps matching TRBD1 (6 bases). V was trimmed by 5 bases and J by 8 bases, leaving 12 bases between them. The CDR3 length is 13 residues. Germline lookup yields CDR1 SGHTA and CDR2 FQGNSA. CDR3 nucleotide sequence: TGTGCCAGCAGCCAGGGGACGGACGAAAAACTGTTTTTT. It translates to CASSQGTDEKLFF.

V is TRBV18 and J is TRBJ1-4, with D possibly matching TRBD1 (5 bases). The germline V gene has CDR1 KGHSH and CDR2 LQKENI. The CDR3 runs to 14 residues. V dropped 6 bases and J dropped 4 bases, with 12 bases sitting between them. The CDR3 reads CASSGQVLNEKLFF. Written as DNA, the CDR3 is TGTGCCAGCTCCGGACAAGTCCTTAATGAAAAACTGTTTTTT.

J is TRBJ2-5 and V is TRBV27, with D possibly TRBD2 on 6 matching bases. V dropped 0 bases and J dropped 4 bases, with 27 bases sitting between them. The CDR3 extends over 20 amino acids. Per the germline V gene, CDR1 is MNHEY and CDR2 is SMNVEV (reference sequence). CDR3 DNA: TGTGCCAGCAGTTTATCGGCGCAGGAGGGGTGGTTAGGCCTCAGAGAGACCCAGTACTTC. Encoded protein: CASSLSAQEGWLGLRETQYF.

The chain carries TRBV7-2 and TRBJ1-5; the D is unclear. Trimming pared 7 bases from V and 2 bases from J, leaving 15 bases between. Germline V lookup: CDR1 SGHTA, CDR2 FQGNSA. There are 15 residues in the CDR3. The CDR3 nucleotides are TGTGCCAGCACTAGTGGGGTTGAAGGCAATCAGCCCCAGCATTTT. Residues: CASTSGVEGNQPQHF.

The rearrangement uses TRBV11-2 and TRBJ1-2, with no clear D. The CDR3 loop spans 16 amino acids. V lost 7 bases, J lost 2 bases, and 20 bases lay in between. Germline CDR1 and CDR2: SGHAT and FQNNGV. CDR3 DNA: TGTGCCAGCACCTATAGAACGGGTTCTCCCAACTATGGCTACACCTTC. This codes for CASTYRTGSPNYGYTF.

The chain is built from TRBV6-2 or TRBV6-3 and TRBJ2-3, with unresolved D. Trimming pared 5 bases from V and 1 base from J, leaving 7 bases between. CDR1 is MNHEY, CDR2 SVGEGT, per germline. This CDR3 is 13 amino acids long. CDR3 in amino acids: CASSVRGTDTQYF. The CDR3, as DNA: TGTGCCAGCAGTGTAAGGGGCACAGATACGCAGTATTTT.

V and J are TRBV5-1 and TRBJ1-1; 7 nucleotides match TRBD1. The CDR3 extends over 13 amino acids. J lost 3 bases, V lost 4 bases, and 3 bases had no gene match. In germline, CDR1 is SGHRS, CDR2 YFSETQ. The CDR3, as DNA: TGCGCCAGCAGCCGGGACAGCGACACTGAAGCTTTCTTT. It codes for CASSRDSDTEAFF. The whole variable domain, remainder taken from reference TRBV5-1 and TRBJ1-1, is KAGVTQTPRYLIKTRGQQVTLSCSPISGHRSVSWYQQTPGQGLQFLFEYFSETQRNKGNFPGRFSGRQFSNSRSEMNVSTLELGDSALYLCASSRDSDTEAFFGQGTRLTVV.

This chain connects TRBV6-5 to TRBJ2-1, with TRBD1 identical over 8 bases. The germline gives CDR1 MNHEY, CDR2 SVGAGI. The CDR3 runs 15 residues. J was trimmed by 5 bases and V by 2 bases; bases with no gene match: 5. This chain's CDR3 is CASSYDRGVHNEQFF. The CDR3 DNA reads as TGTGCCAGCAGTTACGACAGGGGTGTCCACAATGAGCAGTTCTTC.

The chain carries TRBV2 and TRBJ2-1; 9 bases are shared with TRBD1. V shed 6 bases, J shed 9 bases, and the junction held 12 bases outside the gene matches. The germline CDR1 and CDR2 sequences are SNHLY and FYNNEI. The CDR3 has 15 residues. CDR3 region: CASSRWTGVRAEQFF. CDR3 sequence (DNA): TGTGCCAGCAGCCGTTGGACAGGGGTTCGGGCTGAGCAGTTCTTC.

V is TRBV4-1 and J is TRBJ1-1, with 9 bases identical to TRBD1. The J segment lost 2 bases and the V segment lost 5 bases, leaving 9 bases of the junction unmatched. Germline V gene data show CDR1 as MGHRA and CDR2 as YSYEKL. The CDR3 loop spans 16 amino acids. The CDR3 nucleotides are TGCGCCAGCAGCAGGGGGACAGGGTCTATAAACACTGAAGCTTTCTTT. It specifies CASSRGTGSINTEAFF.